This T cell receptor (beta chain) was documented in a study of beta chain features in type 1 diabetes. Study-wide points: Shortening of TCRB CDR3s, moderate but significant, appeared in all four CD4+ subsets of Type 1 diabetes patients.

cDNA synthesis used the whole RNA isolate, giving expressed TCRB sequences. Some clones are missing from TCRdb's copy, which holds only in-frame ones; the method was immunoSEQ multiplex PCR. The sample lists 300,000 to 400,000 clones, around 9% occurring once. The sample holds one count of this clone. Antigen specificity is unknown. The V and J ends lost 3 bases and 6 bases respectively, with 6 bases between them. Germline values: CDR1 MNHEY, CDR2 SVGAGI. The CDR3 consists of 13 residues. The specimen sequenced was central memory CD4+ T cells from blood. The J gene is TRBJ1-6, the V gene TRBV6-5, with D hard to call. The clonotype comes from a man aged 30 to 45 with type 1 diabetes. CDR3 in DNA: TGTGCCAGCAGTTATGGCACTAATTCACCCCTCCACTTT. Its protein is CASSYGTNSPLHF.